The clone carrying this T cell receptor beta chain has ten or more counts. The antigen remains unidentified. This sample was taken from a study of identical twins. The germline CDR1 and CDR2 sequences are SGHRS and YFSETQ. The CDR3 has 15 residues. Losses at the gene ends were 4 bases for V and 0 bases for J; bases not matched to a gene: 4. Study observations and caveats: There is a chance that invariant MAIT and iNKT cells partially muddied zero-insertion analyses.

A universal primer site came from template switching; cDNA carried unique molecular identifiers. TCRdb fed the 5' RACE reads into MiXCR, producing one record per CDR3 protein. Here the sample spans some 500,000 distinct CDR3 sequences, about 13% being singletons. The sample was also linked to a second study, of yellow fever vaccine responses in identical twins.

Material for sequencing was CD4+ T cells sorted from blood. This TCR derives from a young woman in good health. The chain is built from TRBV5-1 and TRBJ2-3; 8 nucleotides align to TRBD1. The CDR3 DNA reads as TGCGCCAGCAGCCAGGGGGCGCGGAGCACAGATACGCAGTATTTT. Its protein is CASSQGARSTDTQYF.